Following are 24 T cell receptor beta chains from one sample sequenced in a study of blood T cell repertoires in COVID-19. Using immunoSEQ multiplex PCR, the repertoire was profiled, and TCRdb retains in-frame clones only, with some absent. Of approximately 100,000 clones in the sample, approximately 79% are singletons; the top ten hold 20% to 25%. Sequenced sample: peripheral blood. Every receptor here comes from a man between 65 and 79 years old with active or convalescent COVID-19.

The chain is built from TRBV10-3 and TRBJ2-7; 8 bases agree with TRBD1. V was pared by 6 bases and J by 5 bases, with 3 bases of the junction left unmatched. There are 12 residues in the CDR3. Per germline, CDR1 ENHRY and CDR2 SYGVKD. The CDR3 reads CAIRAGGHEQYF. The DNA of the CDR3 is TGTGCCATCAGGGCAGGGGGCCACGAGCAGTACTTC.

A single count supports this clone. The genes are TRBV27 and TRBJ2-1, with 12 bases aligning to TRBD2. Germline V CDR1 and CDR2: MNHEY, SMNVEV (reference sequence). J lost 11 bases, V lost 10 bases, and 6 bases had no gene match. The CDR3 loop spans 12 amino acids. The CDR3 here is CATGTSGPQQFF. DNA of the CDR3: TGTGCCACCGGGACTAGCGGGCCTCAGCAGTTCTTC.

About this clone: This same CDR3 is encoded by further DNA sequences in the sample. The rearrangement links TRBV5-1 to TRBJ1-1; 7 bases fit TRBD1. The CDR3 totals 14 residues. Looked up from germline, CDR1 is SGHRS and CDR2 is YFSETQ. V lost 0 bases to trimming and J lost 4 bases; unmatched junction nucleotides: 3. CDR3 nucleotides: TGCGCCAGCAGCTTGGGAACAGGGGTCACTGAAGCTTTCTTT. It translates to CASSLGTGVTEAFF.

The chain joins TRBV5-1 to TRBJ2-1; TRBD1 matches 7 bases. The CDR3 has 17 amino acids. The trim removed 3 bases at V and 2 bases at J, leaving 11 bases unmatched. Germline CDR1 reads SGHRS; CDR2 reads YFSETQ. In DNA form, the CDR3 reads TGCGCCAGCAGCTGGGGGACAGCTTCTACTACCTACAATGAGCAGTTCTTC. Protein sequence: CASSWGTASTTYNEQFF.

The rearrangement uses TRBV27 and TRBJ1-2, with 7 nucleotides matching TRBD1. Per the germline V gene, CDR1 is MNHEY and CDR2 is SMNVEV (reference sequence). The CDR3 length is 15 residues. Trimming cost V 5 bases and J 2 bases; bases outside gene matches: 8. The CDR3 is CASSLYGGQNYGYTF. CDR3 in DNA: TGTGCCAGCAGTCTCTACGGGGGACAGAACTATGGCTACACCTTC.

For the CDR3, the DNA is TGTGCCAGCTGCCAGGGCCTTCAAGAGACCCAGTACTTC. Protein: CASCQGLQETQYF. The chain couples TRBV18 to TRBJ2-5, with D possibly TRBD1 on 5 matching bases. Germline CDR1 reads KGHSH; CDR2 reads LQKENI. The CDR3 loop spans 13 amino acids. Trimming cost V 7 bases and J 2 bases, with 11 bases left between them.

The chain recombines TRBV6-6 with TRBJ1-1; 8 nucleotides match TRBD1. Trimming cost V 7 bases and J 1 base; bases outside gene matches: 11. The CDR3 extends over 16 amino acids. Germline CDR1 reads MNHNY; CDR2 reads SVGAGI (reference sequence). CDR3 nucleotide sequence: TGTGCCAGCAATGCAGGGGGCCTGTCTGGGAACACTGAAGCTTTCTTT. This codes for CASNAGGLSGNTEAFF.

In its sample, this clone was seen once. The chain links TRBV9 to TRBJ2-7; 7 bases match TRBD2. Germline V gene data show CDR1 as SGDLS and CDR2 as YYNGEE. Trimming cost V 4 bases and J 2 bases; bases outside gene matches: 9. CDR3 size: 15 residues. DNA for the CDR3: TGTGCCAGCAGCCCCCAGTCTAGCGGTACCTACGAGCAGTACTTC. It codes for CASSPQSSGTYEQYF.

This chain links TRBV5-4 with TRBJ1-1; possibly TRBD1 for D (6 bases). The CDR3 contains 14 residues. V was cut by 2 bases and J by 5 bases, with 13 bases left in between. Germline CDR1 and CDR2: SGHNT and YYREEE (reference sequence). CDR3: CASSFGGADTEAFF. Here the CDR3 DNA reads TGTGCCAGCAGCTTCGGGGGGGCCGATACTGAAGCTTTCTTT.

This clone was observed a handful of times. The rearrangement links TRBV5-4 to TRBJ2-3, with D maybe TRBD2 (5 bases). Germline assignment: CDR1 SGHNT and CDR2 YYREEE (reference sequence). This CDR3 region has 15 residues. V was cut by 4 bases and J by 0 bases, with 12 bases left in between. The CDR3 DNA reads as TGTGCCAGCAGCCCTGGTAGGACTAGCACAGATACGCAGTATTTT. It codes for CASSPGRTSTDTQYF. Together with reference TRBV5-4 and TRBJ2-3, the CDR3 gives the full variable domain: ETGVTQSPTHLIKTRGQQVTLRCSSQSGHNTVSWYQQALGQGPQFIFQYYREEENGRGNFPPRFSGLQFPNYSSELNVNALELDDSALYLCASSPGRTSTDTQYFGPGTRLTVL.

The V and J genes are TRBV6-6 and TRBJ2-2; 10 positions match TRBD1. The V and J ends lost 7 bases and 5 bases, in that order; junction bases with no gene match: 7. CDR1 is MNHNY and CDR2 is SVGAGI in the germline V gene (reference sequence). This CDR3 has 15 residues. The CDR3 sequence is CASNQDRGKTGELFF. In DNA form, the CDR3 reads TGTGCCAGCAATCAGGACAGGGGGAAAACCGGGGAGCTGTTTTTT.

This clone was picked up many times. V gene TRBV28 combines with J gene TRBJ1-1; 10 bases agree with TRBD1. The germline V gene has CDR1 MDHEN and CDR2 SYDVKM. After removal of 6 bases from V and 11 bases from J, the junction contained 21 bases not matched to a gene. CDR3 size: 17 residues. CDR3 sequence (DNA): TGTGCCAGCAGGGAATCGGGACAGGGGCCTGCCAAGGGTCCCGCTTTCTTT. Protein product: CASRESGQGPAKGPAFF.

The sample holds a few counts of this clone. V usage is TRBV14 and J usage is TRBJ1-3, with TRBD1 matching over 7 bases. V dropped 6 bases and J dropped 3; count of bases not matched to a gene: 8. The CDR3 length is 15 residues. Germline CDR1 and CDR2: SGHDN and FVKESK. CDR3 bases: TGTGCCAGCAGTCCAGGGGGATTGGATGGAAACACCATATATTTT. Translated: CASSPGGLDGNTIYF.

The rearrangement uses TRBV19 and TRBJ2-6, with 8 bases lining up with TRBD1. The length of the CDR3 is 16 residues. Per the germline V gene, CDR1 is LNHDA and CDR2 is SQIVND (reference sequence). After removal of 7 bases from V and 4 bases from J, the junction contained 9 bases not matched to a gene. CDR3 sequence (DNA): TGTGCCAGTACTAAAGACAGGGGTGTGGGGGCCAACGTCCTGACTTTC. This encodes CASTKDRGVGANVLTF.

This clone was detected once. V and J are TRBV3-1 (or the pseudogene TRBV3-2) and TRBJ1-2, with a weak D call TRBD1 (5 bases). V was trimmed by 4 bases and J by 4 bases, leaving 13 bases between them. Germline assignment: CDR1 LGHDT and CDR2 YNNKEL (reference sequence). CDR3 length: 14 residues. The chain's CDR3 is CASSPLGGTYGYTF. For the CDR3, the DNA is TGTGCCAGCAGCCCCCTTGGGGGGACCTATGGCTACACCTTC.

This clone has just a few counts. The chain uses TRBV7-9 and TRBJ2-4, with D hard to call. The germline V gene has CDR1 SEHNR and CDR2 FQNEAQ (reference sequence). The CDR3 contains 14 residues. Trimming took off 0 bases at V and 1 base at J, with 4 bases between the two ends. In DNA form, the CDR3 reads TGTGCCAGCAGCTTAGCGGCCGCCAAAAACATTCAGTACTTC. Protein: CASSLAAAKNIQYF.

The J gene is TRBJ1-2, the V gene TRBV28; 8 nucleotides align to TRBD1. Germline V gene lookup returns CDR1 MDHEN and CDR2 SYDVKM. The CDR3 length is 14 residues. With V trimmed by 2 bases and J by 6 bases, 5 bases remained unmatched. The CDR3: CASSLPQGANGYTF. As DNA, the CDR3 is TGTGCCAGCAGTTTACCGCAGGGGGCGAATGGCTACACCTTC.

The chain combines TRBV11-1 with TRBJ2-5, with no clear D. Trimming took off 2 bases at V and 0 bases at J, with 13 bases between the two ends. This CDR3 spans 16 amino acids. Per germline, CDR1 SGHAT and CDR2 FQDESV (reference sequence). The DNA for the CDR3 is TGTGCCAGCAGCTTACTATCAGCCACTAACCAAGAGACCCAGTACTTC. Translated, it gives CASSLLSATNQETQYF.

In DNA form, the CDR3 reads TGTGCCAGCAGCCTCGGGGACAGCTCCTACGAGCAGTACTTC. Amino acids: CASSLGDSSYEQYF. The chain joins TRBV4-2 to TRBJ2-7, with 7 bases lining up with TRBD1. V gave up 4 bases and J gave up 0 bases; unmatched junction bases: 3. Germline V gene sequence: CDR1 LGHNA, CDR2 YNFKEQ. The CDR3 sequence is 14 residues long.

The J gene is TRBJ1-3, the V gene TRBV12-5; TRBD1 matches at 9 bases. In germline, CDR1 is LGHNT, CDR2 FRNRAP. After removal of 0 bases from V and 1 base from J, the junction contained 7 bases not matched to a gene. The CDR3 loop spans 18 amino acids. This CDR3 is CASGLVPGDRESGNTIYF. The DNA for the CDR3 is TGTGCTAGTGGTTTGGTACCGGGGGACAGGGAGTCTGGAAACACCATATATTTT. The variable domain in full, completed from reference TRBV12-5 and TRBJ1-3, reads DARVTQTPRHKVTEMGQEVTMRCQPILGHNTVFWYRQTMMQGLELLAYFRNRAPLDDSGMPKDRFSAEMPDATLATLKIQPSEPRDSAVYFCASGLVPGDRESGNTIYFGEGSWLTVV.

The sample holds one count of this clone. V is TRBV6-5 and J is TRBJ2-7; the D is unclear. The length of the CDR3 is 15 residues. V was pared by 7 bases and J by 0 bases, with 16 bases between. Looked up from germline, CDR1 is MNHEY and CDR2 is SVGAGI. The CDR3 DNA sequence: TGTGCCAGCACTACCGCCGAGCCCCACTCCTACGAGCAGTACTTC. This gives the protein CASTTAEPHSYEQYF.

CDR3 nucleotide sequence: TGCGCCAGCAGCTTGACTGTCGCTCAGCCCCAGCATTTT. The encoded protein is CASSLTVAQPQHF. This chain connects TRBV5-1 to TRBJ1-5, with unresolved D. The V end lost 1 base, the J end lost 6 bases, and 8 bases lay between the germline ends. This CDR3 is 13 amino acids long. The V gene's germline CDR1 is SGHRS and CDR2 YFSETQ.

The chain uses TRBV28 and TRBJ2-3, with 7 bases lining up with TRBD2. Trimming took 2 bases from V and 0 from J; bases not matched to a gene: 5. Germline CDR1 MDHEN, CDR2 SYDVKM. The CDR3 extends over 16 amino acids. For the CDR3, the DNA is TGTGCCAGCAGTTTAGGGCTAGCGGCTAGCACAGATACGCAGTATTTT. It specifies CASSLGLAASTDTQYF.

The rearrangement uses TRBV6-1 and TRBJ1-5; 9 bases align to TRBD1. The germline CDR1 and CDR2 sequences are MNHNS and SASEGT. There are 16 residues in the CDR3. The V gene end was trimmed by 3 bases and the J gene end by 11 bases; junction bases not matched to a gene: 14. The CDR3 sequence: CASSDPGQGTGQAQHF. DNA for the CDR3: TGTGCCAGCAGTGACCCGGGACAGGGTACCGGACAGGCCCAGCATTTT.